A single sample is the source of the 27 T cell receptor beta chains below, sequenced in a study of T cell repertoires in cytomegalovirus infection. Their antigens are not known. One entry per CDR3 protein, called by TCRdb with MiXCR from the reads. Of about 130,000 distinct CDR3 sequences listed, around 32% are singletons. This sample comprised CD8+ T cells from cultured PBMCs, obtained from culture after CMV antigen stimulation. These receptor sequences come from a human donor in good health (CMV status not recorded). Some clones in this sample may be carry-over from other donors' samples.

This chain links TRBV25-1 with TRBJ1-6; no definite D call. The V end lost 2 bases, the J end lost 5 bases, and 4 bases lay between the germline ends. The CDR3 spans 13 residues. The germline CDR1 and CDR2 sequences are MGHDK and SYGVNS. This CDR3 is CASSEPNNSPLHF. CDR3 DNA: TGTGCCAGCAGTGAACCAAATAATTCACCCCTCCACTTT.

This chain joins TRBV7-6 and TRBJ2-2; weak D call: TRBD1 (6 bases). Trimming took off 5 bases at V and 0 bases at J, with 16 bases between the two ends. The CDR3 has 17 amino acids. Per the germline V gene, CDR1 is SGHVS and CDR2 is FNYEAQ. Here the CDR3 reads CASSPPGTLANTGELFF. The CDR3, as DNA: TGTGCCAGCAGCCCCCCCGGGACACTGGCGAACACCGGGGAGCTGTTTTTT.

This clonotype was found many times. J is TRBJ1-5 and V is TRBV28; possibly TRBD1 for D (5 bases). Germline V gene lookup returns CDR1 MDHEN and CDR2 SYDVKM. Trimming removed 4 bases at V and 4 bases at J, with 14 bases between. CDR3 length equals 15 residues. CDR3 DNA sequence: TGTGCCAGCAGTTCCAATGGAGCAGGGAATCAGCCCCAGCATTTT. Translation: CASSSNGAGNQPQHF.

The genes are TRBV6-5 and TRBJ1-2; tentative D call: TRBD1 (6 bases). V lost 2 bases, J lost 4 bases, and 11 bases lay in between. The CDR3 sequence is 14 residues long. Germline CDR1 MNHEY, CDR2 SVGAGI. CDR3 nucleotides: TGTGCCAGCAGTTACGGACAGCTTGGCTATGGCTACACCTTC. It codes for CASSYGQLGYGYTF.

CDR3 protein: CASSQDPGGRAYQPQHF. The CDR3 bases are TGCGCCAGCAGCCAAGATCCGGGCGGGAGGGCCTATCAGCCCCAGCATTTT. V is TRBV4-1 and J is TRBJ1-5; D gene uncertain. V lost 0 bases, J lost 5 bases, and 17 bases lay in between. This CDR3 is 17 amino acids long. Germline CDR1 is MGHRA and CDR2 is YSYEKL.

The V call is TRBV7-6, the J call TRBJ2-2; 9 nucleotides match TRBD1. V lost 10 bases, J lost 3 bases, and 12 bases stayed unmatched. This CDR3 has 16 amino acids. Germline CDR1 is SGHVS and CDR2 is FNYEAQ. For the CDR3, the DNA is TGTGCCACGAAGCTCCGGGACAGGGCGGACACCGGGGAGCTGTTTTTT. Amino acid sequence: CATKLRDRADTGELFF.

This clonotype was observed a few times. V usage is TRBV6-2 or TRBV6-3 and J usage is TRBJ2-2; no definite D call. Germline loops: CDR1 MNHEY, CDR2 SVGEGT. CDR3 length equals 11 residues. V lost 6 bases and J 10 bases, leaving 9 bases between the germline ends. The CDR3 coding sequence is TGTGCCAGCAGACAAGCCGTGGAGCTGTTTTTT. Its protein is CASRQAVELFF.

This clonotype has a handful of counts. The rearrangement uses TRBV19 and TRBJ2-3; unclear D gene. The CDR3 loop spans 14 amino acids. Germline loops: CDR1 LNHDA, CDR2 SQIVND (reference sequence). Trimming cost V 1 base and J 0 bases, with 5 bases left between them. The CDR3 region has the DNA TGTGCCAGTAGTATAGGAGGTAGCACAGATACGCAGTATTTT. Translation: CASSIGGSTDTQYF. Using reference TRBV19 and TRBJ2-3 for the parts outside the CDR3, the full variable domain is DGGITQSPKYLFRKEGQNVTLSCEQNLNHDAMYWYRQDPGQGLRLIYYSQIVNDFQKGDIAEGYSVSREKKESFPLTVTSAQKNPTAFYLCASSIGGSTDTQYFGPGTRLTVL.

This clonotype was counted a few times. The chain combines TRBV4-3 with TRBJ1-6; weak D call: TRBD1 (6 bases). Germline loops: CDR1 LGHNA, CDR2 YSLEER. There are 15 residues in the CDR3. V lost 1 base to trimming and J lost 7 bases, with 11 bases between them. In DNA, the CDR3 is TGCGCCAGCAGCCAAGGGAGGCAGGGGAATTCACCCCTCCACTTT. Its translation is CASSQGRQGNSPLHF.

This clonotype was seen more than once but under ten times. V usage is TRBV12-3 or TRBV12-4 and J usage is TRBJ1-2, with 8 nucleotides matching TRBD1. V dropped 2 bases and J dropped 7; count of bases not matched to a gene: 6. The CDR3 is made up of 14 amino acids. The CDR3 region is CASSLTQGASGYTF. For the CDR3, the DNA is TGTGCCAGCAGTTTAACCCAGGGGGCTAGTGGCTACACCTTC.

This clonotype was detected only a few times. V and J are TRBV15 and TRBJ1-2; 7 bases align to TRBD1. V lost 0 bases, J lost 3 bases, and 13 bases stayed unmatched. CDR3 size: 18 residues. Per the germline V gene, CDR1 is LNHNV and CDR2 is YYDKDF (reference sequence). CDR3 sequence reads: CATSRDRDRRGLDYGYTF. Here the CDR3 DNA reads TGTGCCACCAGCAGAGATCGTGACAGGAGGGGGCTAGACTATGGCTACACCTTC.

This clonotype was detected many times. For the CDR3, the DNA is TGTGCCAGCAGCTTCACAGGGCTCGCCAACTATGGCTACACCTTC. This gives the protein CASSFTGLANYGYTF. The chain uses TRBV7-2 and TRBJ1-2; D may be TRBD1 (6 bases). This CDR3 is 15 amino acids long. CDR1 SGHTA and CDR2 FQGNSA come from the germline V gene. V was trimmed by 3 bases and J by 2 bases, leaving 13 bases between them.

The chain employs TRBV10-2 and TRBJ2-3, with 10 positions matching TRBD2. The germline V gene encodes CDR1 WSHSY and CDR2 SAAADI. The V segment lost 7 bases and the J segment 5 bases; nucleotides outside the gene matches: 6. The CDR3 sequence is 14 residues long. For the CDR3, the DNA is TGCGCCAGCAAAAGCGGGGGGGCAGGAGATACGCAGTATTTT. Translated, it gives CASKSGGAGDTQYF.

This clonotype has more than one count but fewer than ten. V gene TRBV6-1 combines with J gene TRBJ1-1; no reliable D call. The germline CDR1 and CDR2 sequences are MNHNS and SASEGT. V gave up 4 bases and J gave up 2 bases, with 8 bases separating them. This CDR3 is 13 amino acids long. This CDR3 is CASSGVSNTEAFF. CDR3 coding DNA: TGTGCCAGCAGTGGGGTCAGCAACACTGAAGCTTTCTTT.

This clonotype was found a few times. The chain is built from TRBV3-1 and TRBJ2-1; 9 nucleotides agree with TRBD2. The length of the CDR3 is 15 residues. V shed 5 bases and J 2 bases; nucleotides not matched to a gene: 4. Germline V gene lookup returns CDR1 LGHDT and CDR2 YNNKEL (reference sequence). The CDR3 loop reads CASSDLAGTYNEQFF. CDR3 bases: TGTGCCAGCAGCGATCTAGCGGGGACCTACAATGAGCAGTTCTTC.

The V call is TRBV10-3, the J call TRBJ2-3; D uncertain. Between the trimmed V and J ends, which lost 8 bases and 0 bases, there was a span of 15 bases. This CDR3 has 15 amino acids. From germline, CDR1 is ENHRY and CDR2 SYGVKD. In DNA, the CDR3 is TGTGCCATCCACAAGTCAGACTCTAGCACAGATACGCAGTATTTT. Translating gives CAIHKSDSSTDTQYF.

J is TRBJ2-7 and V is TRBV6-6; possibly TRBD1 for D (5 bases). Germline V CDR1 and CDR2: MNHNY, SVGAGI (reference sequence). This CDR3 region has 14 residues. Trimming took 8 bases from V and 2 from J, leaving 16 bases between them. CDR3 nucleotide sequence: TGTGCCAGCTCGACGTGGTTGGGGCCCTACGAGCAGTACTTC. It encodes CASSTWLGPYEQYF.

This clonotype was recorded a few times. The CDR3, as DNA: TGTGCCAGCCGGACAGGAATCATCACCTACGAGCAGTACTTC. As protein: CASRTGIITYEQYF. This chain connects TRBV2 to TRBJ2-7, with TRBD1 matching 7 bases. Germline loops: CDR1 SNHLY, CDR2 FYNNEI. The J segment lost 2 bases and the V segment lost 8 bases, leaving 9 bases of the junction unmatched. This CDR3 is 14 amino acids long.

The J gene is TRBJ2-2, the V gene TRBV7-2; 8 bases fit TRBD1. CDR3 length: 15 residues. The V gene end was trimmed by 4 bases and the J gene end by 4 bases; junction bases not matched to a gene: 5. Germline V gene sequence: CDR1 SGHTA, CDR2 FQGNSA. In DNA, the CDR3 is TGTGCCAGCAGCTACGGACAGGGTGGCACCGGGGAGCTGTTTTTT. Its protein is CASSYGQGGTGELFF.

This clonotype appeared a few times. The V and J genes are TRBV4-1 and TRBJ1-1; the D is unclear. Trimming stripped 4 bases from V and 8 bases from J, with 17 bases between. Germline assignment: CDR1 MGHRA and CDR2 YSYEKL. The CDR3 contains 14 residues. Here the CDR3 reads CASSLLGLSAEAFF. The CDR3 nucleotides are TGCGCCAGCAGCCTCCTCGGGCTGTCGGCGGAAGCTTTCTTT.

The chain couples TRBV5-4 to TRBJ2-7; 11 bases are shared with TRBD2. Germline values: CDR1 SGHNT, CDR2 YYREEE (reference sequence). The CDR3 covers 14 residues. Losses at the gene ends were 3 bases for V and 6 bases for J; bases not matched to a gene: 5. The CDR3 is CASSYSGGAAEQYF. The CDR3, as DNA: TGTGCCAGCAGCTATAGCGGGGGGGCTGCCGAGCAGTACTTC.

The chain combines TRBV28 with TRBJ2-1; the match to TRBD1 covers 9 bases. The V segment lost 6 bases and the J segment 3 bases; nucleotides outside the gene matches: 12. The CDR3 is 17 amino acids. In germline, CDR1 is MDHEN, CDR2 SYDVKM. DNA for the CDR3: TGTGCCAGCAGGACAACAGTGGACAGGGGCCTCTACAATGAGCAGTTCTTC. Protein: CASRTTVDRGLYNEQFF.

This clonotype was recorded a few times. For the CDR3, the DNA is TGTGCCAGCAGCTTACGCTGGATAGACTATCGGAGGTTTAATGAAAAACTGTTTTTT. It translates to CASSLRWIDYRRFNEKLFF. The chain carries TRBV11-2 and TRBJ1-4; D is unclear. The germline V gene has CDR1 SGHAT and CDR2 FQNNGV. The CDR3 sequence is 19 residues long. Trimming removed 2 bases from V and 4 bases from J, with 23 bases in between.

This chain uses TRBV7-2 with TRBJ2-5; 12 bases agree with TRBD1. With V trimmed by 2 bases and J by 5 bases, 9 bases remained unmatched. This CDR3 contains 17 residues. The germline gives CDR1 SGHTA, CDR2 FQGNSA. The CDR3 DNA is TGTGCCAGCAGCTTACCGGGACAGGGGGCTCTACGGGAGACCCAGTACTTC. Translation gives CASSLPGQGALRETQYF.

This clonotype was detected a few times. CDR3 sequence (DNA): TGTGCCAGCAGCTTGGACCGACATGGCTACACCTTC. This codes for CASSLDRHGYTF. V usage is TRBV7-6 and J usage is TRBJ1-2; no clear D. Germline V lookup: CDR1 SGHVS, CDR2 FNYEAQ. The CDR3 runs to 12 residues. V gave up 3 bases and J gave up 6 bases, with 8 bases separating them.

This clonotype has just a few counts. The chain couples TRBV7-9 to TRBJ2-3; tentative D call: TRBD2 (6 bases). This CDR3 is built from 16 residues. CDR1 is SEHNR and CDR2 is FQNEAQ in the germline V gene (reference sequence). Trimming stripped 5 bases from V and 3 bases from J, with 18 bases between. The CDR3 DNA reads TGTGCCAGCAGCCCTTGGGTCCGGGACTCGACAGATACGCAGTATTTT. It is translated as CASSPWVRDSTDTQYF.

The chain has TRBV12-3 or TRBV12-4 and TRBJ1-1, with TRBD1 matching over 7 bases. The junction had 12 bases not matched to a gene; V was cut back by 10 bases and J by 4 bases. CDR3 size: 14 residues. CDR3 in amino acids: CAILEGAISTEAFF. The CDR3 nucleotides read TGTGCCATCCTGGAGGGGGCGATTTCCACTGAAGCTTTCTTT.